The sequence of this TCR beta chain was determined in a study of blood T cell repertoires in COVID-19. Turning to the study itself: The cDNA or gDNA used as material had been derived from T cells, B-cell-depleted T cells, or PBMCs.

V was pared by 4 bases and J by 3 bases, with 7 bases of the junction left unmatched. From germline, CDR1 is SNHLY and CDR2 FYNNEI. The CDR3 spans 15 residues. The method was immunoSEQ multiplex PCR; TCRdb's version includes in-frame clones alone and lacks a portion of them. Counted here are 400,000 or so clones, 90% occurring once; the ten biggest clones make up less than 0.75%. The TCR originated in a man aged 18 to 29 who had recovered from COVID-19. The rearrangement links TRBV2 to TRBJ2-5, with 8 positions matching TRBD2. The sequenced sample consisted of PBMCs or T cells enriched from blood (not recorded which). In DNA, the CDR3 is TGTGCCAGCAGTGGACTAGCGAAGGGAGAAGAGACCCAGTACTTC. Its translation: CASSGLAKGEETQYF.